This TCR beta chain originates from a study of blood T cell repertoires in COVID-19. Looking at the study overall: Acute-phase and convalescent COVID-19 samples originated in the United States, Italy and Spain. Sample material is recorded as cDNA or gDNA derived from T cells, B-cell-depleted T cells, or PBMCs.

Authors' data handling: Reference gene primer amplification in the assay estimated nucleated cell counts. The repertoire was sequenced with immunoSEQ multiplex PCR; TCRdb's copy has only in-frame clones and lacks some. Clone size and the V and J calls come from that table; the DNA yielded D and trimming. The table lists just over 95,000 clones, about four fifths of them singletons. The CDR3 loop spans 11 amino acids. Germline lookup yields CDR1 LGHDT and CDR2 YNNKEL (reference sequence). V was pared by 7 bases and J by 4 bases, with 7 bases between. This clone was seen more than once but under ten times.

This receptor was obtained from a man aged 80 or over with acute or convalescent COVID-19. V is TRBV3-1 (or the pseudogene TRBV3-2) and J is TRBJ1-2; maybe TRBD1 (5 bases). Sequences were obtained from peripheral blood. CDR3 sequence: CASNGGYGYTF. DNA of the CDR3: TGTGCCAGCAACGGGGGCTATGGCTACACCTTC.